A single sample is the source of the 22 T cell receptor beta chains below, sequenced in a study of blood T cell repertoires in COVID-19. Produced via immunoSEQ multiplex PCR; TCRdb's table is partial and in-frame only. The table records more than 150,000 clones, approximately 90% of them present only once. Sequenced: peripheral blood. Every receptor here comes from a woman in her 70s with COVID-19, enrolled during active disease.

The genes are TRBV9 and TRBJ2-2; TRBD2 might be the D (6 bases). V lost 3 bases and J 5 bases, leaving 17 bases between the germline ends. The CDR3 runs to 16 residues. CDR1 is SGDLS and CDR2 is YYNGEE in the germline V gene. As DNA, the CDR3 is TGTGCCAGCAGCGAGGGACTGTTGGTGGGGACCGGGGAGCTGTTTTTT. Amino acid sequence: CASSEGLLVGTGELFF. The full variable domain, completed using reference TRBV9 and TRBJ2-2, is DSGVTQTPKHLITATGQRVTLRCSPRSGDLSVYWYQQSLDQGLQFLIQYYNGEERAKGNILERFSAQQFPDLHSELNLSSLELGDSALYFCASSEGLLVGTGELFFGEGSRLTVL.

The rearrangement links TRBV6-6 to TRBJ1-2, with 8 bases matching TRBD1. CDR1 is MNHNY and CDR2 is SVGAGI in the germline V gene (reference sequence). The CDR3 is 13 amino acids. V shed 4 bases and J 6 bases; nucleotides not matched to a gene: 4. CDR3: CASSSRGQDGYTF. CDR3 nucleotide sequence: TGTGCCAGCAGTTCCAGGGGGCAGGATGGCTACACCTTC.

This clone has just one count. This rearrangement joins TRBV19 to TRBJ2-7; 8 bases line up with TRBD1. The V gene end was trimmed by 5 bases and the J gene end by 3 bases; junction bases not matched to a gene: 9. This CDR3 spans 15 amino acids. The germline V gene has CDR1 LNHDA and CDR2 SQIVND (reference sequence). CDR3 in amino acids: CASSGPGQDHYEQYF. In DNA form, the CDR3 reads TGTGCCAGTAGTGGACCGGGACAGGATCACTACGAGCAGTACTTC.

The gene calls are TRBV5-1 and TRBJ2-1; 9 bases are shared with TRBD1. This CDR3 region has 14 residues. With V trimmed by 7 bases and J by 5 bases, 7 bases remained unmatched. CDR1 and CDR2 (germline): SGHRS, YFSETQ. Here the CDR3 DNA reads TGCGCCAGCTTTGGACAGGGGACTGACAATGAGCAGTTCTTC. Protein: CASFGQGTDNEQFF. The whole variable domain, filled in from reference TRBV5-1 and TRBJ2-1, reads KAGVTQTPRYLIKTRGQQVTLSCSPISGHRSVSWYQQTPGQGLQFLFEYFSETQRNKGNFPGRFSGRQFSNSRSEMNVSTLELGDSALYLCASFGQGTDNEQFFGPGTRLTVL.

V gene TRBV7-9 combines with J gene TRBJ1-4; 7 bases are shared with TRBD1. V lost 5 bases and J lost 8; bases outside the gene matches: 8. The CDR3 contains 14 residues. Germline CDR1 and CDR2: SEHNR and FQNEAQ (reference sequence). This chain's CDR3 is CASSPDRDREKLFF. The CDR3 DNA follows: TGTGCCAGCAGCCCCGACAGGGATCGGGAAAAACTGTTTTTT.

The CDR3 protein is CASSFIQGYEQYF. CDR3 coding DNA: TGTGCCAGCAGTTTTATACAGGGCTACGAGCAGTACTTC. The genes are TRBV12-3 or TRBV12-4 and TRBJ2-7; D is possibly TRBD1 (6 bases). The length of the CDR3 is 13 residues. Trimming removed 3 bases from V and 3 bases from J, with 9 bases in between.

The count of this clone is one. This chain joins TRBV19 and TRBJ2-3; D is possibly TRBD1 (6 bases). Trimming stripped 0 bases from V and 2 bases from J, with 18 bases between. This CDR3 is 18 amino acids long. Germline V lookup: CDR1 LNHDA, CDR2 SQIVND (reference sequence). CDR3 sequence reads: CASSIDWTVLTFTDTQYF. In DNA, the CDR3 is TGTGCCAGTAGTATAGACTGGACAGTCTTAACCTTCACAGATACGCAGTATTTT. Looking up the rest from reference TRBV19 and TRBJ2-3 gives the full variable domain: DGGITQSPKYLFRKEGQNVTLSCEQNLNHDAMYWYRQDPGQGLRLIYYSQIVNDFQKGDIAEGYSVSREKKESFPLTVTSAQKNPTAFYLCASSIDWTVLTFTDTQYFGPGTRLTVL.

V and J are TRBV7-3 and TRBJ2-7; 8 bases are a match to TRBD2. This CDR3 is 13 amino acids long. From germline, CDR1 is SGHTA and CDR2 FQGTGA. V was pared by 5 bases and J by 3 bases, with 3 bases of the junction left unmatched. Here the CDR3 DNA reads TGTGCCAGCAGCGGACTAGCTAACTACGAGCAGTACTTC. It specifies CASSGLANYEQYF.

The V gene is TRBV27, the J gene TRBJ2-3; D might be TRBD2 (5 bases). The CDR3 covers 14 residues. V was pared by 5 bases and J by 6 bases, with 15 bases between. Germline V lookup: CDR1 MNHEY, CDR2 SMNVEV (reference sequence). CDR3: CASSPSPPGDTQYF. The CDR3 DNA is TGTGCCAGCAGTCCTTCCCCGCCGGGGGATACGCAGTATTTT.

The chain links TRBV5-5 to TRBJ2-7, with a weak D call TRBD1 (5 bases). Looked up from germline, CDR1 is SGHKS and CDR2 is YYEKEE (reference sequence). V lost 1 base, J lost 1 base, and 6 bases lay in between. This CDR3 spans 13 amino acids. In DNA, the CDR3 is TGTGCCAGCAGCTTGCAGGGTTCCTACGAGCAGTACTTC. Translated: CASSLQGSYEQYF.

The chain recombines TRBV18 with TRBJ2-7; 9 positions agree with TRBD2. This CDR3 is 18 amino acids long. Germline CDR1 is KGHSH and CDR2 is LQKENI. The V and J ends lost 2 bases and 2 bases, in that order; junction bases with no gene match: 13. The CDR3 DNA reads TGTGCCAGCTCACCAGTTAAGACTAGCGGCGCGTTAACCTACGAGCAGTACTTC. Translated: CASSPVKTSGALTYEQYF. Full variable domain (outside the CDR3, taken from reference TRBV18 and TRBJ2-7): NAGVMQNPRHLVRRRGQEARLRCSPMKGHSHVYWYRQLPEEGLKFMVYLQKENIIDESGMPKERFSAEFPKEGPSILRIQQVVRGDSAAYFCASSPVKTSGALTYEQYFGPGTRLTVT.

CDR3 coding DNA: TGCGCCAGTAAGGTGACTGCGGGAAATCAGCCCCAGCATTTT. Protein product: CASKVTAGNQPQHF. The V gene is TRBV5-1, the J gene TRBJ1-5; D uncertain. From germline, CDR1 is SGHRS and CDR2 YFSETQ. V lost 8 bases and J 4 bases, leaving 16 bases between the germline ends. This CDR3 region has 14 residues.

In DNA form, the CDR3 reads TGTGCCAGCAGCGGCCCCAAGGGATTAGCGGGAAGTGGGGCCAACGTCCTGACTTTC. It translates to CASSGPKGLAGSGANVLTF. The chain carries TRBV7-2 and TRBJ2-6; the match to TRBD2 covers 8 bases. Germline loops: CDR1 SGHTA, CDR2 FQGNSA. The ends lost 5 bases at V and 3 bases at J; junction bases unmatched: 15. This CDR3 has 19 residues.

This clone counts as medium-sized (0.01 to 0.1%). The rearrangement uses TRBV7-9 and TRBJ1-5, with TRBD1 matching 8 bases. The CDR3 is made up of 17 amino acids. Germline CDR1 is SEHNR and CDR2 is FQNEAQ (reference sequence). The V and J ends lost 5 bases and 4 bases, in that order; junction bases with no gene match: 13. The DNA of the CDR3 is TGTGCCAGCAGCACTGACGTAGACAGGGGAGGGAATCAGCCCCAGCATTTT. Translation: CASSTDVDRGGNQPQHF.

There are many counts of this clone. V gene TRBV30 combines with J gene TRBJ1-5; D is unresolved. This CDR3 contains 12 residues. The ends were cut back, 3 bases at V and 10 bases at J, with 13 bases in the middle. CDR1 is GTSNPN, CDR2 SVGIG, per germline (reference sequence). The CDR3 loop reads CAWRRTEGPQHF. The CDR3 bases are TGTGCCTGGAGAAGGACCGAGGGACCCCAGCATTTT.

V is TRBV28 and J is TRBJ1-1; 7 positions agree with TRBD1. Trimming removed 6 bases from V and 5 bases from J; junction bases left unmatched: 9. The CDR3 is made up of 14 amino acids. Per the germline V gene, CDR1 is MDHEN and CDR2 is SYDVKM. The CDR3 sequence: CASRFSGTATEAFF. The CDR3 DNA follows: TGTGCCAGCAGGTTCTCCGGGACAGCGACTGAAGCTTTCTTT.

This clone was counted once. The CDR3, as DNA: TGTGCCAGTAGTATTCCGGGACAGATGAACTATGGCTACACCTTC. Its translation is CASSIPGQMNYGYTF. This rearrangement joins TRBV6-2 or TRBV6-3 to TRBJ1-2; 7 bases are shared with TRBD1. Germline trimming cut 9 bases from V and 2 bases from J; bases unmatched to any gene: 12. Germline V gives CDR1 MNHEY, CDR2 SVGEGT. This CDR3 region has 15 residues.

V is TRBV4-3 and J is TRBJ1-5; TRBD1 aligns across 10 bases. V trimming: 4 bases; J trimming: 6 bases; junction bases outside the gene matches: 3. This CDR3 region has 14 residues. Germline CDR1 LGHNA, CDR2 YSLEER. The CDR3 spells CASSPTGGGQPQHF. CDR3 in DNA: TGCGCCAGCAGCCCGACAGGGGGCGGTCAGCCCCAGCATTTT.

CDR3 sequence: CASSLGQIPNEKLFF. The CDR3 nucleotides read TGTGCCAGCAGCTTAGGCCAGATCCCTAATGAAAAACTGTTTTTT. The J gene is TRBJ1-4, the V gene TRBV11-3; D is undetermined. Trimming pared 1 base from V and 3 bases from J, leaving 9 bases between. The CDR3 runs 15 residues. The germline V gene has CDR1 SGHNT and CDR2 YENEEA.

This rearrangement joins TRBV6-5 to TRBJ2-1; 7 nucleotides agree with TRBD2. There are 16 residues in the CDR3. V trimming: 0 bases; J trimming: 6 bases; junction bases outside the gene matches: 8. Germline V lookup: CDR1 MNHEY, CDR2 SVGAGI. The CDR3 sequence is CASSYSRAGAGNEQFF. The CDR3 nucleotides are TGTGCCAGCAGTTACTCGAGGGCGGGAGCTGGCAATGAGCAGTTCTTC.

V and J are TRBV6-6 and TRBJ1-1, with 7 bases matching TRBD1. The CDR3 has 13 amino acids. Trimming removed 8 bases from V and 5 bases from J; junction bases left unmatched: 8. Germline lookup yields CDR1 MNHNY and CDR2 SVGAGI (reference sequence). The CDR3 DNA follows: TGTGCCAGCGGTAAACAGGGGAAAACTGAAGCTTTCTTT. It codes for CASGKQGKTEAFF.

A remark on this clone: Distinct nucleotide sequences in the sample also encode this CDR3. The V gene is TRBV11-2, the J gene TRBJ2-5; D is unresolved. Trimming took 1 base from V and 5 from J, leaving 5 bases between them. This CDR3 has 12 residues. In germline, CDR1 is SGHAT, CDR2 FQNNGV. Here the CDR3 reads CASSLVRETQYF. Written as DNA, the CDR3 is TGTGCCAGCAGCTTAGTCCGGGAGACCCAGTACTTC. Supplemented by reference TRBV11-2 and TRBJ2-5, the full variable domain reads EAGVAQSPRYKIIEKRQSVAFWCNPISGHATLYWYQQILGQGPKLLIQFQNNGVVDDSQLPKDRFSAERLKGVDSTLKIQPAKLEDSAVYLCASSLVRETQYFGPGTRLLVL.